The text below deals with one T cell receptor beta chain. TCRdb redid the calling of the RT-PCR reads with MiXCR, one entry per CDR3 protein. Here the sample spans hundreds of thousands of distinct CDR3 sequences, roughly 13% being singletons. The data were taken from a study of response to subunit inactivated influenza vaccine. CDR3 length: 13 residues. Germline V gene data show CDR1 as SGHAT and CDR2 as FQNNGV. V lost 3 bases, J lost 3 bases, and 9 bases lay in between. The V call is TRBV11-2, the J call TRBJ2-7; D may match TRBD1 or TRBD2 (6 bases each). The TCR comes from a man over 45 who received an inactivated influenza vaccine. Sequencing was performed on PBMCs from blood, taken around 14 days before vaccination. This CDR3 is CASSLGGHYEQYF. DNA of the CDR3: TGTGCCAGCAGCTTGGGGGGCCACTACGAGCAGTACTTC. The full variable domain, rest sourced from reference TRBV11-2 and TRBJ2-7, is EAGVAQSPRYKIIEKRQSVAFWCNPISGHATLYWYQQILGQGPKLLIQFQNNGVVDDSQLPKDRFSAERLKGVDSTLKIQPAKLEDSAVYLCASSLGGHYEQYFGPGTRLTVT.